The entry below describes one T cell receptor (beta chain). The antigen is undetermined. A single base separates this from a much larger clone, so it may be a read error. Investigators prepared the TCR beta libraries by applying iRepertoire HTBI primers and Arm-PCR of CDR3 regions. Methods used by the authors: Identification of gene segments yielded approximately 62 TRBV and more than eleven TRBJ across samples. MiXCR was run by TCRdb on the multiplex PCR reads, yielding one entry per CDR3 protein. The V and J calls and clone size are TCRdb's, not the authors'. The table includes fewer than 500,000 distinct CDR3 sequences, under 20% detected once. This sample is part of a study of regulatory T cells in long-lasting Graves disease. Time point reported: newly diagnosed GD, antithyroid drugs for less than 3 months. Extracted RNA from PBMCs served as the source of the TCR library. Notes on the study in general: In persistent patients, shared public clonotypes (2,741) outnumbered those in new patients (approximately 880).

This same sample was also taken into another study, of T cells in Graves' hyperthyroidism and ophthalmopathy. Per that paper: Ophthalmopathy prediction by the model preceded onset by a median about 6.8 months.

The material was peripheral blood mononuclear cells (PBMCs), obtained at new diagnosis, from a patient treated with antithyroid drugs. The sequence was collected from a man between 35 and 55 years old with Graves disease.

The CDR3 spells CASSPGLAGGETQHF. The CDR3 nucleotides read TGTGCCAGCAGTCCGGGACTAGCGGGAGGAGAGACCCAGCACTTC. This rearrangement joins TRBV27 to TRBJ2-1; 15 positions match TRBD2. The length of the CDR3 is 15 residues. Germline V gene lookup returns CDR1 MNHEY and CDR2 SMNVEV (reference sequence).